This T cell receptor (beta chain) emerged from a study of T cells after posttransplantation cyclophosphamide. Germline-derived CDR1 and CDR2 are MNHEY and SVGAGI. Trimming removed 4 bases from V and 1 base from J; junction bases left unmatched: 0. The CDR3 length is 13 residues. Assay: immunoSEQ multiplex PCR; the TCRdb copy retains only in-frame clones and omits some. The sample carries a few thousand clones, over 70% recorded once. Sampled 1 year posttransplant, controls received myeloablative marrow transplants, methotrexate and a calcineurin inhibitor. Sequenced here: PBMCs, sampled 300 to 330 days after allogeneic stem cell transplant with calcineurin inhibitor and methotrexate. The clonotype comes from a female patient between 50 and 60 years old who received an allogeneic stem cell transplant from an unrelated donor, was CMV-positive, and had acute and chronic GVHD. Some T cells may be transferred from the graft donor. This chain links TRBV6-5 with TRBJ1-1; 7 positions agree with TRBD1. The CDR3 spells CASSWDRNTEAFF. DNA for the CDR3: TGTGCCAGCAGTTGGGACAGGAACACTGAAGCTTTCTTT.